These 8 T cell receptor beta chains originate from one sample sequenced in a study of cytomegalovirus exposure and HLA in healthy donors. Researchers ran the PCR with 60 Vbeta and 13 Jbeta primers. Assay used: immunoSEQ multiplex PCR; TCRdb lists only in-frame clones, some missing. Found here are about 90,000 clones, around 78% of them singletons; the top ten hold roughly 4.5%. The sample taken for sequencing was PBMCs. These receptors originate from a woman between 40 and 50 years old in good health and CMV-seropositive.

J is TRBJ2-3 and V is TRBV5-1; 7 bases line up with TRBD1. This CDR3 contains 13 residues. J was trimmed by 4 bases and V by 3 bases; bases with no gene match: 2. In germline, CDR1 is SGHRS, CDR2 YFSETQ. The chain's CDR3 is CASSSGTADTQYF. Here the CDR3 DNA reads TGCGCCAGCAGCTCGGGGACAGCAGATACGCAGTATTTT.

The rearrangement uses TRBV25-1 and TRBJ2-7; 8 bases are shared with TRBD1. J lost 3 bases, V lost 6 bases, and 7 bases had no gene match. There are 14 residues in the CDR3. Germline CDR1 and CDR2: MGHDK and SYGVNS. CDR3 coding DNA: TGTGCCAGCAGCTCCGGGACAGGAAGCTACGAGCAGTACTTC. Encoded protein: CASSSGTGSYEQYF.

This clone came up a few times. V gene TRBV29-1 combines with J gene TRBJ1-1; 10 bases are shared with TRBD1. The CDR3 runs 14 residues. The V gene end was trimmed by 6 bases and the J gene end by 4 bases; junction bases not matched to a gene: 8. Germline V gives CDR1 SQVTM, CDR2 ANQGSEA. In DNA form, the CDR3 reads TGCAGCGTAGATCGACAGGGGGCAGGCACTGAAGCTTTCTTT. It specifies CSVDRQGAGTEAFF. Filled out from reference TRBV29-1 and TRBJ1-1, the complete variable domain reads SAVISQKPSRDICQRGTSLTIQCQVDSQVTMMFWYRQQPGQSLTLIATANQGSEATYESGFVIDKFPISRPNLTFSTLTVSNMSPEDSSIYLCSVDRQGAGTEAFFGQGTRLTVV.

V gene TRBV7-9 combines with J gene TRBJ2-7; D is unresolved. The CDR3 is 13 residues long. Trimming pared 6 bases from V and 4 bases from J, leaving 13 bases between. The germline gives CDR1 SEHNR, CDR2 FQNEAQ (reference sequence). The DNA of the CDR3 is TGTGCCAGCAGTCCTATGGTTGGTTACGAGCAGTACTTC. It is translated as CASSPMVGYEQYF.

The V gene is TRBV7-2, the J gene TRBJ2-3, with a weak D call TRBD1 (5 bases). V shed 2 bases and J shed 5 bases, with 5 bases lying between them. The CDR3 totals 12 residues. Germline CDR1 SGHTA, CDR2 FQGNSA. The CDR3 DNA sequence: TGTGCCAGCAGCTTACAGGGAGATACGCAGTATTTT. Amino acid sequence: CASSLQGDTQYF. The whole variable domain, filled in from reference TRBV7-2 and TRBJ2-3, reads GAGVSQSPSNKVTEKGKDVELRCDPISGHTALYWYRQSLGQGLEFLIYFQGNSAPDKSGLPSDRFSAERTGGSVSTLTIQRTQQEDSAVYLCASSLQGDTQYFGPGTRLTVL.

The chain combines TRBV10-1 with TRBJ1-2; D is perhaps TRBD1 (6 bases). V was pared by 5 bases and J by 5 bases, with 15 bases between. From germline, CDR1 is WNHNN and CDR2 SYGVQD (reference sequence). The CDR3 extends over 14 amino acids. CDR3 region: CASSKGEGNYGYTF. DNA of the CDR3: TGCGCCAGCAGTAAGGGGGAAGGGAATTATGGCTACACCTTC.

This clone was detected a few times. The chain combines TRBV7-9 with TRBJ2-1; 11 nucleotides agree with TRBD2. The junction had 12 bases not matched to a gene; V was cut back by 5 bases and J by 9 bases. The CDR3 covers 16 residues. Germline CDR1 SEHNR, CDR2 FQNEAQ (reference sequence). The chain's CDR3 is CASSPTSGRGFGEQFF. The DNA for the CDR3 is TGTGCCAGCAGCCCAACTAGCGGGAGAGGATTTGGTGAGCAGTTCTTC.

V is TRBV11-2 and J is TRBJ2-2, with 8 bases matching TRBD2. After removal of 1 base from V and 3 bases from J, the junction contained 4 bases not matched to a gene. The CDR3 runs to 16 residues. Germline V gene data show CDR1 as SGHAT and CDR2 as FQNNGV. This chain's CDR3 is CASSLASGLYTGELFF. The CDR3 region has the DNA TGTGCCAGCAGCTTAGCTAGCGGGCTATACACCGGGGAGCTGTTTTTT.